Following are 14 T cell receptor beta chains from one sample sequenced in a study of Graves' ophthalmopathy and Graves' hyperthyroidism. RNA transcripts served as template for amplifying TCR beta CDR3 sequences. HTBI-primed RT-PCR formed the first round, and a multiplex PCR formed the second. TCRdb re-called the multiplex PCR reads through MiXCR, storing one row per CDR3 protein. The data show some 750,000 distinct CDR3 sequences, with roughly 40% seen just once and around 40% held by the top ten. The sample taken for sequencing was peripheral blood. Source of these receptors: an adult man with Graves' ophthalmopathy.

Turning to this clonotype: A read error may produce the germline difference seen at one junction end. The rearrangement links TRBV10-3 to TRBJ1-1; 8 bases map to TRBD1. The CDR3 sequence is 13 residues long. The germline V gene encodes CDR1 ENHRY and CDR2 SYGVKD. CDR3 sequence reads: CAITGPDRAEAFF. The CDR3 DNA follows: TGTGCCATCACGGGGCCGGACAGGGCTGAGGCTTTCTTC.

The chain couples TRBV11-2 to TRBJ2-7; D ambiguous. This CDR3 is built from 15 residues. V was pared by 1 base and J by 3 bases, with 13 bases between. The V gene's germline CDR1 is SGHAT and CDR2 FQNNGV. CDR3 amino acids: CASSLGGGYRYEQYF. In nucleotides, the CDR3 is TGTGCCAGCAGCTTAGGAGGCGGCTATCGCTACGAGCAGTACTTC.

To note about this clonotype: Sequence at one end of the junction differs from germline and may be a read error. J is TRBJ2-2 and V is TRBV10-3; 11 bases map to TRBD2. The germline V gene has CDR1 ENHRY and CDR2 SYGVKD. There are 15 residues in the CDR3. The CDR3, as DNA: TGTGCCAGCAGTACTAGCGGGGGCTTAACCGGGGAGCTGTTTTTT. This gives the protein CASSTSGGLTGELFF.

This clonotype showed up many times. The rearrangement links TRBV10-3 to TRBJ1-1, with D possibly matching TRBD1 (5 bases). The CDR3 totals 15 residues. The germline V gene encodes CDR1 ENHRY and CDR2 SYGVKD. Between the trimmed V and J ends, which lost 10 bases and 4 bases, there was a span of 22 bases. The CDR3 DNA is TGTGCCACTAAGGGCGAGAGGGGTTCGAGCACTGAAGCTTTCTTT. Encoded protein: CATKGERGSSTEAFF.

This clonotype came up many times. This sequence joins TRBV19 and TRBJ1-5; D is unclear. Trimming cost V 7 bases and J 2 bases, with 6 bases left between them. Germline V CDR1 and CDR2: LNHDA, SQIVND (reference sequence). The CDR3 runs to 12 residues. CDR3 in DNA: TGTGCCAGTAAATACGGCAATCAGCCCCAGCATTTT. Its protein is CASKYGNQPQHF.

This clonotype was seen once. The gene calls are TRBV25-1 and TRBJ2-7; a weak D match, TRBD2 (7 bases). The CDR3 totals 15 residues. Germline-derived CDR1 and CDR2 are MGHDK and SYGVNS. Trimming took 8 bases from V and 2 from J, leaving 19 bases between them. DNA of the CDR3: TGTGCCAGCGTAACCGGGGGGCCAGGGACCTACGAGCAGTACTTC. This gives the protein CASVTGGPGTYEQYF.

This clonotype was observed at least ten times. The chain is built from TRBV10-3 and TRBJ1-4, with D tentatively TRBD1 (5 bases). Trimming removed 3 bases at V and 15 bases at J, with 17 bases between. Germline CDR1 reads ENHRY; CDR2 reads SYGVKD. The CDR3 spans 13 residues. CDR3: CAISDGTLGAVFF. CDR3 DNA: TGTGCCATCAGTGATGGGACGTTAGGGGCGGTGTTTTTT.

This clonotype turned up a few times. The V call is TRBV7-9, the J call TRBJ1-3, with D perhaps matching TRBD1 (6 bases). The CDR3 has 15 amino acids. Germline V gene sequence: CDR1 SEHNR, CDR2 FQNEAQ (reference sequence). V was clipped by 5 bases and J by 0 bases, with 11 bases between them. This chain's CDR3 is CASSPLTGSGNTIYF. Here the CDR3 DNA reads TGTGCCAGCAGCCCCTTGACAGGCTCTGGAAACACCATATATTTT.

This clonotype was seen only a few times. The chain couples TRBV20-1 to TRBJ1-5, with no clear D. From germline, CDR1 is DFQATT and CDR2 SNEGSKA (reference sequence). This CDR3 is 15 amino acids long. Trimming cost V 1 base and J 0 bases, with 10 bases left between them. Here the CDR3 DNA reads TGCAGTGCTAGAGCGCCGGTTAATAGCAATCAGCCCCAGCATTTT. This codes for CSARAPVNSNQPQHF.

In its sample, this clonotype was seen a few times. CDR3 nucleotide sequence: TGCAGCGTTCGGACAGGGGGCAGAGATACGCAGTATTTT. Amino acid sequence: CSVRTGGRDTQYF. The V and J genes are TRBV29-1 and TRBJ2-3; 11 positions match TRBD1. The CDR3 totals 13 residues. Germline loops: CDR1 SQVTM, CDR2 ANQGSEA. Trimming cost V 5 bases and J 5 bases; bases outside gene matches: 3.

The CDR3 DNA reads TGTGCCAGCAAAAGTTCCGACGGATATAGCAATCAGCCCCAGCATTTT. As protein: CASKSSDGYSNQPQHF. The chain joins TRBV2 to TRBJ1-5; D not resolved. Germline V gene sequence: CDR1 SNHLY, CDR2 FYNNEI. V was clipped by 7 bases and J by 0 bases, with 16 bases between them. The CDR3 totals 16 residues. Drawing the rest from reference TRBV2 and TRBJ1-5, the complete variable domain is EPEVTQTPSHQVTQMGQEVILRCVPISNHLYFYWYRQILGQKVEFLVSFYNNEISEKSEIFDDQFSVERPDGSNFTLKIRSTKLEDSAMYFCASKSSDGYSNQPQHFGDGTRLSIL.

This chain connects TRBV29-1 to TRBJ1-3, with 8 positions matching TRBD1. Unmatched junction bases numbered 3, after V lost 6 bases and J lost 2 bases. Germline V gene lookup returns CDR1 SQVTM and CDR2 ANQGSEA. The CDR3 sequence is 13 residues long. The CDR3 nucleotides are TGCAGCGTGGGGACAGGCACTGGAAACACCATATATTTT. Encoded protein: CSVGTGTGNTIYF.

This clonotype appeared a few times. The V call is TRBV7-3, the J call TRBJ1-1, with D possibly being TRBD1 (5 bases). Looked up from germline, CDR1 is SGHTA and CDR2 is FQGTGA. Trimming left V 3 bases short and J 1 base short, with 18 bases between. The CDR3 loop spans 17 amino acids. The CDR3 protein is CASSLGGGGYKNTEAFF. The CDR3, as DNA: TGTGCCAGCAGCTTGGGTGGGGGGGGGTACAAGAACACTGAAGCTTTCTTT.

There are many counts of this clonotype. The J gene is TRBJ1-2, the V gene TRBV9, with 7 nucleotides matching TRBD1. CDR1 SGDLS and CDR2 YYNGEE come from the germline V gene. The length of the CDR3 is 13 residues. After removal of 3 bases from V and 3 bases from J, the junction contained 2 bases not matched to a gene. The CDR3 sequence: CASSDGTDYGYTF. As DNA, the CDR3 is TGTGCCAGCAGCGACGGGACAGACTATGGCTACACCTTC.